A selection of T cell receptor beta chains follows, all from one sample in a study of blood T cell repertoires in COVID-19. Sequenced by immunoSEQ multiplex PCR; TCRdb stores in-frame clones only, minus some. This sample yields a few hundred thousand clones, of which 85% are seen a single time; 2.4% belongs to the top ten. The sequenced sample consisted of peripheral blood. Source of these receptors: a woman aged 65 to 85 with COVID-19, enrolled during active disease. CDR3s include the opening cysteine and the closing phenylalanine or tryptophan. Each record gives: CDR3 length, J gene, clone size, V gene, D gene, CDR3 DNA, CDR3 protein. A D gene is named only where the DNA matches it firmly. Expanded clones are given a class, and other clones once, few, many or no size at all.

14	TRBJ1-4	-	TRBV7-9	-	TGTGCCAGCAGCCCAGGGGAGACTAATGAAAAACTGTTTTTT	CASSPGETNEKLFF
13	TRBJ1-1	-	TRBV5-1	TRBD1	TGCGCCAGCAGCCAGAACAGGGGCACTGAAGCTTTCTTT	CASSQNRGTEAFF
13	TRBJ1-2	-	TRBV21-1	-	TGTGCCAGCAGCAAAGAGAAGGTCGGGGGCTACACCTTC	CASSKEKVGGYTF
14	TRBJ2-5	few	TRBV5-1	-	TGCGCCAGCAGCGGGGTGACAGTACAAGAGACCCAGTACTTC	CASSGVTVQETQYF
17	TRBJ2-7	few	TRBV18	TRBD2	TGTGCCAGCTCACCAGCTAGCGGGGGCCTAAGCTCCTACGAGCAGTACTTC	CASSPASGGLSSYEQYF
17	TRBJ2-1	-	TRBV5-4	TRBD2	TGTGCCAGCAGCTTGGCCGGCGGCGGGGGTCCACACAATGAGCAGTTCTTC	CASSLAGGGGPHNEQFF
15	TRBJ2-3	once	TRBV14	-	TGTGCCAGCAGCCAAACTCCACCCCCCACAGATACGCAGTATTTT	CASSQTPPPTDTQYF
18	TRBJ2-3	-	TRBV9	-	TGTGCCAGCAGCGTTGGACGGGTGCGAGGGGGGGCCGTAGATACGCAGTATTTT	CASSVGRVRGGAVDTQYF
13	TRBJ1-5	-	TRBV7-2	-	TGTGCCAGCAGCTTCAGGAACAATCAGCCCCAGCATTTT	CASSFRNNQPQHF
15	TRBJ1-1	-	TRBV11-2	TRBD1	TGTGCCAGCACCCGACAGGGGGCCGGGAACACTGAAGCTTTCTTT	CASTRQGAGNTEAFF
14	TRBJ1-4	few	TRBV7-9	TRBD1	TGTGCCAGCAGCCGGGGACAGGGGAACGAAAAACTGTTTTTT	CASSRGQGNEKLFF
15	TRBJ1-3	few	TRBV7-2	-	TGTGCCAGCACCCTGGCTGGGAGCTCTGGAAACACCATATATTTT	CASTLAGSSGNTIYF
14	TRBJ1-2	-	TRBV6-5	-	TGTGCCAGCAGTTACTCGATAGTTACTTATGGCTACACCTTC	CASSYSIVTYGYTF
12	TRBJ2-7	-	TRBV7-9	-	TGTGCCAGCAGCCAAATCTCAGACGAGCAGTACTTC	CASSQISDEQYF
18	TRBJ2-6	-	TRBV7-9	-	TGTGCCAGCAGCTCCTCCCGGGAAAGAACCTCTCGGGCCAACGTCCTGACTTTC	CASSSSRERTSRANVLTF
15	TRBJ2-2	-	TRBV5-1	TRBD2	TGCGCCACCCAAGCGGGGGCGGAGAACACCGGGGAGCTGTTTTTT	CATQAGAENTGELFF
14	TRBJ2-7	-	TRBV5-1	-	TGCGCCAGCAAAGACAGCTCATCACCCTACGAGCAGTACTTC	CASKDSSSPYEQYF
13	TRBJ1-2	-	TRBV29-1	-	TGCAGCGCCTCCGGGAACCTCCAGGTCGGCTACACCTTC	CSASGNLQVGYTF
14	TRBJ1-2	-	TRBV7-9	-	TGTGCCAGCAGCCCCGGGTCGGGGGTTGAGGGCTACACCTTC	CASSPGSGVEGYTF
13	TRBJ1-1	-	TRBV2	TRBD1	TGTGCCACCTACCGGGACAGGAACACTGAAGCTTTCTTT	CATYRDRNTEAFF
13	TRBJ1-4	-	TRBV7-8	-	TGTGCCAGCAGCGTGACAGGAGGTGAAAAACTGTTTTTT	CASSVTGGEKLFF
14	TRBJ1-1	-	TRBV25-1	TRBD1	TGTGCCAGCAGCGCCGGGGACAGTGACACTGAAGCTTTCTTT	CASSAGDSDTEAFF
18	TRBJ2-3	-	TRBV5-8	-	TGTGCCAGCAGCGCGGAAGGCGGCACGGGGGTACGTTCAGATACGCAGTATTTT	CASSAEGGTGVRSDTQYF
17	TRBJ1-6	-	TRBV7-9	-	TGTGCCAGCAGCTCCCCTCAGGGGAGCTCCTATAATTCACCCCTCCACTTT	CASSSPQGSSYNSPLHF
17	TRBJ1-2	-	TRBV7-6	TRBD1	TGTGCCAGCAGCTTATGGGACAGGGGGCGGGTAAACTATGGCTACACCTTC	CASSLWDRGRVNYGYTF
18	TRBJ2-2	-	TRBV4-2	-	TGTGCCAGCAGCCTGGCCGCGAGGTCGGGAGTCACCGCCGGGGAGCTGTTTTTT	CASSLAARSGVTAGELFF
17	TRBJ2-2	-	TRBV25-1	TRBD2	TGTGCCAGCAGTGGGACTAGCGGGGGGCCGAACACCGGGGAGCTGTTTTTT	CASSGTSGGPNTGELFF
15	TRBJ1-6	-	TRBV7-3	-	TGTGCCAGCAGCTTAAATTCAGGGAATAATTCACCCCTCCACTTT	CASSLNSGNNSPLHF